Listed below are T cell receptor beta chains from one sample, sequenced in a study of shared clonotypes between healthy human individuals. Using immunoSEQ multiplex PCR, the repertoire was profiled, and TCRdb retains in-frame clones only, with some absent. The sample consists of about 680,000 clones, more than 70% of them appearing once. Sequencing was carried out using memory CD4+ T cells sorted from blood. The receptors were gathered from a woman in her 30s in good health. CDR3s include the opening cysteine and the closing phenylalanine or tryptophan. Each record gives: V gene, clone size, J gene, D gene, CDR3 protein, CDR3 DNA. The D gene is left open where the match is weak. Only part of the rows carry a size: once, few, many, or a class if the clone is expanded.

>TRBV7-2|few|TRBJ2-7|TRBD1
CASSLGTGRGHEQYF
TGTGCCAGCAGCTTAGGAACGGGCAGGGGGCACGAGCAGTACTTC
>TRBV25-1|.|TRBJ1-4|.
CASSEYIPGRVGEKLFF
TGTGCCAGCAGTGAATATATTCCGGGTAGGGTCGGCGAAAAACTGTTTTTT
>TRBV6-4|.|TRBJ2-2|.
CASSDSGAAGGELFF
TGTGCCAGCAGTGACTCGGGGGCCGCCGGGGGGGAGCTGTTTTTT
>TRBV6-6|.|TRBJ2-3|TRBD2
CASRVTSGRDTQYF
TGTGCCAGCAGGGTGACTAGCGGGAGGGATACGCAGTATTTT
>TRBV7-8|.|TRBJ2-5|TRBD2
CASSLVGTSVKETQYF
TGTGCCAGCAGCTTAGTAGGGACTAGCGTAAAAGAGACCCAGTACTTC
>TRBV9|.|TRBJ1-2|.
CASSTQGSYGYTF
TGTGCCAGCAGCACTCAGGGGAGCTATGGCTACACCTTC
>TRBV11-2|.|TRBJ1-1|.
CASSFQAEAFF
TGTGCCAGCAGCTTTCAGGCTGAAGCTTTCTTT
>TRBV11-3|.|TRBJ2-1|TRBD2
CASSFSLGLAGGKRDEQFF
TGTGCCAGCAGCTTCTCTTTGGGACTAGCGGGAGGGAAGAGAGATGAGCAGTTCTTC
>TRBV6-1|.|TRBJ1-5|.
CASSKGFGNQPQHF
TGTGCCAGCAGTAAGGGGTTCGGCAATCAGCCCCAGCATTTT
>TRBV2|.|TRBJ2-1|.
CASSVYNEQFF
TGTGCCAGCAGTGTCTACAATGAGCAGTTCTTC
>TRBV5-1|.|TRBJ2-1|TRBD2
CASSTTSGAYNEQFF
TGCGCCAGCAGCACAACTAGCGGGGCCTACAATGAGCAGTTCTTC
>TRBV6-1|.|TRBJ1-5|TRBD1
CASSVNRQGLNQPQHF
TGTGCCAGCAGTGTGAACCGACAGGGACTGAATCAGCCCCAGCATTTT
>TRBV11-2|.|TRBJ1-3|.
CASSLQLQTTVSGNTIYF
TGTGCCAGCAGCTTACAACTTCAGACAACAGTCTCTGGAAACACCATATATTTT
>TRBV5-4|.|TRBJ2-1|.
CASSRRDGDNEQFF
TGTGCCAGCAGCCGACGGGACGGAGACAATGAGCAGTTCTTC
>TRBV10-2|.|TRBJ1-4|.
CASSERRDGGDEKLFF
TGCGCCAGCAGTGAGCGTCGGGACGGAGGCGATGAAAAACTATTTTTT
>TRBV6-6|.|TRBJ1-3|.
CASGEDSASGNTIYF
TGTGCCAGCGGAGAGGACAGCGCCTCTGGAAACACCATATATTTT
>TRBV7-9|.|TRBJ2-7|.
CASSSNRISYEQYF
TGTGCCAGCAGCTCGAACAGGATCTCCTACGAGCAGTACTTC
>TRBV5-6|many|TRBJ2-7|TRBD2
CASSHTVAGESYEQYF
TGTGCCAGCAGCCACACGGTAGCGGGAGAGTCCTACGAGCAGTACTTC
>TRBV19|.|TRBJ1-2|TRBD1
CASSRGTWTGGFYGYTF
TGTGCCAGTAGCCGGGGGACCTGGACAGGGGGCTTCTATGGCTACACCTTC
>TRBV6-5|.|TRBJ2-7|TRBD2
CASSSLSGLAGVEQYF
TGTGCCAGCAGTTCTCTTTCGGGACTAGCGGGAGTCGAGCAGTACTTC
>TRBV6-1|.|TRBJ1-1|.
CASSQQVMNTEAFF
TGTGCCAGCAGTCAACAGGTTATGAACACTGAAGCTTTCTTT
>TRBV4-1|.|TRBJ2-1|.
CASSQDLLASGGQFF
TGCGCCAGCAGCCAAGATCTCTTGGCCTCGGGTGGGCAGTTCTTC
>TRBV6-5|.|TRBJ2-5|.
CASSYSGRYQYF
TGTGCCAGCAGTTACTCTGGCCGGTACCAGTACTTC
>TRBV28|.|TRBJ2-7|TRBD1
CASRTGTETYEQYF
TGTGCCAGCAGAACAGGGACAGAGACTTACGAGCAGTACTTC
>TRBV5-1|.|TRBJ2-2|TRBD2
CASSPGTSGTGELFF
TGCGCCAGCAGCCCCGGGACTAGCGGCACCGGGGAGCTGTTTTTT
>TRBV25-1|few|TRBJ2-1|.
CASGSGQDSYNEQFF
TGTGCCAGCGGTAGCGGCCAGGATTCCTACAATGAGCAGTTCTTC
>TRBV18|.|TRBJ2-3|.
CASSPSRGGDTQYF
TGTGCCAGCTCGCCAAGCAGGGGAGGAGATACGCAGTATTTT
>TRBV18|.|TRBJ1-1|.
CASSPQPPRGVGVNTEAFF
TGTGCCAGCTCACCACAACCGCCTAGAGGCGTGGGAGTGAACACTGAAGCTTTCTTT
>TRBV2|.|TRBJ2-7|.
CASSEPRGSYEQYF
TGTGCCAGCAGTGAACCCAGGGGATCCTACGAGCAGTACTTC
>TRBV10-3|.|TRBJ2-3|.
CAIRSPEGRVPDTQYF
TGTGCCATCAGATCCCCTGAGGGCAGGGTCCCAGATACGCAGTATTTT
>TRBV10-2|.|TRBJ2-7|TRBD2
CASTAGGTPGNEQYF
TGCGCCAGCACTGCGGGAGGGACTCCAGGGAACGAGCAGTACTTC
>TRBV28|.|TRBJ1-2|.
CASSYLQGGYGYTF
TGTGCCAGCAGTTATCTACAGGGCGGCTATGGCTACACCTTC
>TRBV6-5|few|TRBJ1-2|TRBD1
CASSGRGRGYTF
TGTGCCAGCAGTGGGAGGGGGCGAGGCTACACCTTC
>TRBV19|.|TRBJ1-5|TRBD1
CASSQTGGNQPQHF
TGTGCCAGTAGCCAGACAGGGGGCAATCAGCCCCAGCATTTT
>TRBV5-1|many|TRBJ1-1|TRBD1
CASSPRTGGGTEAFF
TGCGCCAGCAGCCCACGGACAGGGGGCGGCACTGAAGCTTTCTTT
>TRBV2|.|TRBJ2-7|TRBD2
CASSFGAGAYEQYF
TGTGCCAGCAGTTTTGGGGCGGGAGCCTACGAGCAGTACTTC
>TRBV21-1|.|TRBJ1-1|.
CASSLGQNTEAFF
TGTGCCAGCAGCCTCGGACAGAACACTGAAGCTTTCTTT
>TRBV9|.|TRBJ2-7|TRBD2
CASSVGVAGAYEQYF
TGTGCCAGCAGCGTAGGGGTAGCGGGGGCCTACGAGCAGTACTTC
>TRBV19|.|TRBJ1-5|.
CASSPRDGSNQPQHF
TGTGCCAGTAGCCCGAGAGACGGTAGCAATCAGCCCCAGCATTTT
>TRBV10-1|.|TRBJ2-5|.
CASTSAKVQETQYF
TGCGCCAGCACTAGCGCGAAAGTTCAAGAGACCCAGTACTTC
>TRBV18|few|TRBJ2-2|TRBD2
CASSPGSGAGELFF
TGTGCCAGCAGCCCCGGAAGCGGGGCCGGGGAGCTGTTTTTT